This T cell receptor (beta chain) was documented in a study of T cell responses to AZD1222 COVID-19 vaccine. Study-level results: Unmutated variant regions are reportedly targeted by nearly half of spike-specific TCRs.

The repertoire was sequenced with immunoSEQ multiplex PCR; TCRdb's copy has only in-frame clones and lacks some. Of around 130,000 clones detected, approximately 90% appear once; the ten largest clones hold less than 5%. As for this clone: Its antigen is still unknown.

Second doses were pooled across both intervals (about 4 or about 12 weeks). The clonotype was recovered from an adult who received the AZD1222 COVID-19 vaccine. Sequenced here: peripheral blood, sampled 28 days after the second AZD1222 dose.

The CDR3 DNA follows: TGCGCCAGCAGCCTCGGGACAAGGAAGGGCTACACCTTC. Translated: CASSLGTRKGYTF. This chain uses TRBV5-1 with TRBJ1-2; D possibly corresponds to TRBD1 (6 bases). The CDR3 is made up of 13 amino acids. Deletions cut 4 bases from V and 8 bases from J, with 15 bases between. Germline-derived CDR1 and CDR2 are SGHRS and YFSETQ.